Listed below are T cell receptor beta chains from one sample, sequenced in a study of cytomegalovirus exposure and HLA in healthy donors. The table came from immunoSEQ multiplex PCR; TCRdb's copy has only in-frame clones and leaves some out. Found here are around 150,000 clones; the top ten clones hold 1.3%. Material for sequencing was PBMCs. These receptors all stem from a woman aged 55-70 years in good health and CMV-seronegative. The CDR3 runs from the conserved cysteine through the conserved F or W. D genes are given only for firm matches.

D gene	J gene	V gene	CDR3 DNA	CDR3 protein
NA	TRBJ1-1	TRBV5-1	TGCGCCAGCAGCTTGGGGGCACAAGGGAACACTGAAGCTTTCTTT	CASSLGAQGNTEAFF
TRBD1	TRBJ1-2	TRBV25-1	TGTGCCAGCAGTTCCCCGGGACAGTCTTATTATGGCTACACCTTC	CASSSPGQSYYGYTF
TRBD2	TRBJ2-1	TRBV4-1	TGCGCCAGCAGCTCATGGACTAGCGGGGCGTCCTTCTACAATGAGCAGTTCTTC	CASSSWTSGASFYNEQFF
TRBD1	TRBJ2-5	TRBV11-2	TGTGCCAGCAGCTTAGATGGCCAGGGGGCTGGACTCATTGAGACCCAGTACTTC	CASSLDGQGAGLIETQYF
NA	TRBJ1-2	TRBV27	TGTGCCAGCAGTTTATGGAGGGGTAGCGATGGCTACACCTTC	CASSLWRGSDGYTF
NA	TRBJ1-1	TRBV29-1	TGCAGCGTGATTCAACAGGGGAACACTGAAGCTTTCTTT	CSVIQQGNTEAFF
TRBD2	TRBJ2-7	TRBV11-1	TGTGCCAGCAGCTTAGGCCTAGCGGGAGAAGCCCTCCTCTCCTACGAGCAGTACTTC	CASSLGLAGEALLSYEQYF
TRBD1	TRBJ2-7	TRBV9	TGTGCCAGCAGCGTAGCTGTGACAGGGCACGAGCAGTACTTC	CASSVAVTGHEQYF
NA	TRBJ2-2	TRBV7-2	TGTGCCAGCAGCTTAGGGTCAGGTATTCGGATCGGGGAGCTGTTTTTT	CASSLGSGIRIGELFF
TRBD2	TRBJ2-2	TRBV30	TGTGCCTGGACTGGTAGCGGGAGTCACGGGGAGCTGTTTTTT	CAWTGSGSHGELFF
NA	TRBJ2-2	TRBV6-5	TGTGCCAGCAACCTACGGGGGTACACCGGGGAGCTGTTTTTT	CASNLRGYTGELFF
TRBD2	TRBJ2-1	TRBV7-3	TGTGCCAGCAGGGGGGGAGGGGAGGGCAATGAGCAGTTCTTC	CASRGGGEGNEQFF
NA	TRBJ1-2	TRBV29-1	TGCAGCGTTGAGGGGGACACAACTAACTATGGCTACACCTTC	CSVEGDTTNYGYTF
TRBD1	TRBJ1-5	TRBV7-2	TGTGCCAGCAGCCCGACAGGGGACAATCAGCCCCAGCATTTT	CASSPTGDNQPQHF
TRBD1	TRBJ1-1	TRBV19	TGTGCCAGTTTGGACAGGCTAAGTAACACTGAAGCTTTCTTT	CASLDRLSNTEAFF
TRBD1	TRBJ1-1	TRBV5-1	TGCGCCAGCAGCTCCCAACAGGGGATGAACACTGAAGCTTTCTTT	CASSSQQGMNTEAFF
TRBD1	TRBJ2-7	TRBV4-1	TGCGCCAGCAGCCTTTCCCCTGCGACAGGGGGCGGATACGAGCAGTACTTC	CASSLSPATGGGYEQYF
TRBD1	TRBJ1-1	TRBV10-3	TGTGCCATCAGGACAGGGGGCACTGAAGCTTTCTTT	CAIRTGGTEAFF
NA	TRBJ2-6	TRBV2	TGTGCCAGCAGTGAAGCCCTAACTGGGGCCAACGTCCTGACTTTC	CASSEALTGANVLTF
NA	TRBJ2-7	TRBV28	TGTGCCAGCAGTTCGCCGACATTATCCTCCTACGAGCAGTACTTC	CASSSPTLSSYEQYF
TRBD1	TRBJ1-2	TRBV18	TGTGCCAGCTCACGTGCTCAGACAGGGCAGGCACTTGGCTACACCTTC	CASSRAQTGQALGYTF
TRBD2	TRBJ2-1	TRBV2	TGTGCCAGCTTCACAGGACTAGCGGGAGGAAATGAGCAGTTCTTC	CASFTGLAGGNEQFF
NA	TRBJ1-5	TRBV7-9	TGTGCCAGCAGCTTGGTCGACGGGGCCCAGCATTTT	CASSLVDGAQHF
NA	TRBJ1-2	TRBV30	TGTGCCACCTCGACAGGTCCCACTAACTATGGCTACACCTTC	CATSTGPTNYGYTF
NA	TRBJ2-1	TRBV2	TGTGCCAGCATACAGGCCCACAATGAGCAGTTCTTC	CASIQAHNEQFF
NA	TRBJ2-2	TRBV2	TGTGCCAGCAACCGCGGGACGGGCACCGGGGAGCTGTTTTTT	CASNRGTGTGELFF
NA	TRBJ2-2	TRBV19	TGTGCCAGTAGTCGGACAGAGCTGAACACCGGGGAGCTGTTTTTT	CASSRTELNTGELFF
TRBD2	TRBJ2-1	TRBV5-1	TGCGCCAGCAGCTGGCCTAGCGGGAGTGATGAGCAGTTCTTC	CASSWPSGSDEQFF
NA	TRBJ2-3	TRBV7-6	TGTGCCAGCAGCTTATGGGACAATCGGGCAGATACGCAGTATTTT	CASSLWDNRADTQYF
TRBD1	TRBJ2-7	TRBV19	TGTGCCAGTAGCCGTGGGACAGGTTCCTACGAGCAGTACTTC	CASSRGTGSYEQYF
NA	TRBJ2-4	TRBV5-4	TGTGCCAGCAGCTCGGACAGAGGAAGGCCTATAGCCAAAAACATTCAGTACTTC	CASSSDRGRPIAKNIQYF
NA	TRBJ2-1	TRBV6-5	TGTGCCAGCAGTTACTCGAGCTCGAGCTCCTACAATGAGCAGTTCTTC	CASSYSSSSSYNEQFF
NA	TRBJ2-2	TRBV10-1	TGCGCCAGCAGTGAGTCGCGGGGAAACACCGGGGAGCTGTTTTTT	CASSESRGNTGELFF
NA	TRBJ1-4	TRBV5-8	TGTGCCAGCAGCTCCCGTTCGCGAGGAGAAAAACTGTTTTTT	CASSSRSRGEKLFF
NA	TRBJ2-1	TRBV11-1	TGTGCCAGCAGCCTTGCGGTACTAAGCTCCTACAATGAGCAGTTCTTC	CASSLAVLSSYNEQFF
TRBD1	TRBJ1-1	TRBV2	TGTGCCAGCAGCCCGACCTTAGGGGGCAACACTGAAGCTTTCTTT	CASSPTLGGNTEAFF
TRBD1	TRBJ2-2	TRBV5-5	TGTGCCAGCAGCTACAGGGGTACTTCCACCGGGGAGCTGTTTTTT	CASSYRGTSTGELFF
NA	TRBJ2-7	TRBV14	TGTGCCAGCAGCCAAGATCTTCGGGGTTTTTGGGGCGAGCAGTACTTC	CASSQDLRGFWGEQYF
NA	TRBJ1-2	TRBV10-3	TGTGCCATCAAGGAGGGCCCGAACTATGGCTACACCTTC	CAIKEGPNYGYTF
NA	TRBJ1-1	TRBV27	TGTGCCAGCAGTTTCGCAGGTGGTCACACTGAAGCTTTCTTT	CASSFAGGHTEAFF
TRBD1	TRBJ1-5	TRBV6-1	TGTGCCAGCAGTGAAGGGAGGGACAGGAATCAGCCCCAGCATTTT	CASSEGRDRNQPQHF
NA	TRBJ2-2	TRBV5-1	TGCGCCAGCAGCTCCGGGACTCTCCACACCGGGGAGCTGTTTTTT	CASSSGTLHTGELFF
NA	TRBJ1-5	TRBV19	TGTGCCACCCGGAACGGGGGGAGCAATCAGCCCCAGCATTTT	CATRNGGSNQPQHF
NA	TRBJ1-4	TRBV9	TGTGCCAGCAGCGCAGACCAGGGGAGAGATGAAAAACTGTTTTTT	CASSADQGRDEKLFF
TRBD1	TRBJ1-1	TRBV7-9	TGTGCCAGCAGCTTAGCCCTGCAGGGGGCGATGAACACTGAAGCTTTCTTT	CASSLALQGAMNTEAFF
NA	TRBJ2-7	TRBV9	TGTGCCAGCAGCGTAGCCCCAGGGTCCCACGAGCAGTACTTC	CASSVAPGSHEQYF
TRBD2	TRBJ2-5	TRBV5-1	TGCGCCAGCAGCTTGGTAGGGCTAGCGGGAATGACAAATCTACAAGAGACCCAGTACTTC	CASSLVGLAGMTNLQETQYF
NA	TRBJ1-2	TRBV2	TGTGCCACCTTAACCCCCGCGAGTTATGGCTACACCTTC	CATLTPASYGYTF